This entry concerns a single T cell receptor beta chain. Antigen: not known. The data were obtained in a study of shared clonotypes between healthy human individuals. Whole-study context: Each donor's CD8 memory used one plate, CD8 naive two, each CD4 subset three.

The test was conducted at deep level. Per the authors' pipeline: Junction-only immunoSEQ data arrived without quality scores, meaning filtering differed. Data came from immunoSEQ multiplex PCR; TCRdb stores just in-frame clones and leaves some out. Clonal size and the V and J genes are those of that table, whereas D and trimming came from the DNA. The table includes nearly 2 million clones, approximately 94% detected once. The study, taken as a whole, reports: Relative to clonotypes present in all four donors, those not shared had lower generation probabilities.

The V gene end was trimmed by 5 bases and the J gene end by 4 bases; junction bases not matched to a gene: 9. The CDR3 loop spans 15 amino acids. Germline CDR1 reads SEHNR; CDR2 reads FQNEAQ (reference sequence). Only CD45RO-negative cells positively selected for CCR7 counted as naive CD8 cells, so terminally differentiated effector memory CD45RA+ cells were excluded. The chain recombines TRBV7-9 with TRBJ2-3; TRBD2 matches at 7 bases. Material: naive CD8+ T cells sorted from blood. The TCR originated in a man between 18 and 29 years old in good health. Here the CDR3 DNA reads TGTGCCAGCAGCCCCCTGCGGGAGAACGCAGATACGCAGTATTTT. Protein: CASSPLRENADTQYF.